Below are 31 T cell receptor beta chains sequenced from a single sample in a study of neoadjuvant anti-PD-1 for oral cavity cancer (dated by TCRdb to the early 2020s). Library prep was done by the immunoSEQ multiplex PCR assay. TCRdb stores this immuneACCESS table with in-frame sequences only. Part of the clones is absent; in the studies checked, under half of the shortfall reflects unresolved V genes, and no reason is known for the rest. Within this sample are under 20,000 clones, with 55% to 75% of them counted one time only. The ten largest clones take up over 2% of the sample. The sample's time point label, decoded: before neoadjuvant nivolumab. Specimen: PBMCs, collected before nivolumab (anti-PD-1) treatment. The source of these receptors is a person between 40 and 85 years old with oral cavity squamous cell carcinoma.

The CDR3 coding sequence is TGCGCCAGCAGTGACAGGGACTCCCGAGGGCACGGGGAGCTGTTTTTT. It translates to CASSDRDSRGHGELFF. V and J are TRBV10-1 and TRBJ2-2, with a possible D match to TRBD2 (6 bases). The V gene's germline CDR1 is WNHNN and CDR2 SYGVQD (reference sequence). The CDR3 is 16 amino acids. V dropped 3 bases and J dropped 7 bases, with 18 bases sitting between them.

This clone showed up just once. V and J are TRBV19 and TRBJ2-1, with a weak D call TRBD1 (5 bases). Germline V lookup: CDR1 LNHDA, CDR2 SQIVND (reference sequence). V was pared by 4 bases and J by 5 bases, with 15 bases between. CDR3 size: 15 residues. The DNA of the CDR3 is TGTGCCAGTAGTACTCAGGGTTTGCCCCACAATGAGCAGTTCTTC. Translating it yields CASSTQGLPHNEQFF.

The CDR3 DNA sequence: TGCGCCAGCAGCCCCGGGAGCGAGCAGTACTTC. Its translation: CASSPGSEQYF. V is TRBV5-1 and J is TRBJ2-7, with D possibly being TRBD2 (6 bases). Germline V CDR1 and CDR2: SGHRS, YFSETQ. The V end was cut by 4 bases, the J end by 6 bases, with 8 bases between. The CDR3 is 11 amino acids. Full variable domain (outside the CDR3, taken from reference TRBV5-1 and TRBJ2-7): KAGVTQTPRYLIKTRGQQVTLSCSPISGHRSVSWYQQTPGQGLQFLFEYFSETQRNKGNFPGRFSGRQFSNSRSEMNVSTLELGDSALYLCASSPGSEQYFGPGTRLTVT.

This clone was picked up a small number of times. The rearrangement uses TRBV28 and TRBJ2-5, with D unclear. From germline, CDR1 is MDHEN and CDR2 SYDVKM. CDR3 size: 12 residues. The ends were cut back, 6 bases at V and 7 bases at J, with 12 bases in the middle. For the CDR3, the DNA is TGTGCCAGCAGCCCCTTAGTGGGGACCCAGTACTTC. The encoded protein is CASSPLVGTQYF.

The chain uses TRBV5-4 and TRBJ2-1, with 7 bases matching TRBD2. Germline V lookup: CDR1 SGHNT, CDR2 YYREEE (reference sequence). V lost 4 bases, J lost 0 bases, and 13 bases stayed unmatched. This CDR3 has 18 residues. The CDR3 sequence is CASSKDVLAASSYNEQFF. The CDR3 DNA reads TGTGCCAGCAGCAAAGACGTCCTAGCGGCGAGCTCCTACAATGAGCAGTTCTTC. Variable domain in full (rest from reference TRBV5-4 and TRBJ2-1): ETGVTQSPTHLIKTRGQQVTLRCSSQSGHNTVSWYQQALGQGPQFIFQYYREEENGRGNFPPRFSGLQFPNYSSELNVNALELDDSALYLCASSKDVLAASSYNEQFFGPGTRLTVL.

The genes are TRBV29-1 and TRBJ2-3; possibly TRBD1 for D (5 bases). This CDR3 has 16 amino acids. Between the trimmed V and J ends, which lost 6 bases and 3 bases, there was a span of 22 bases. Germline lookup yields CDR1 SQVTM and CDR2 ANQGSEA. The CDR3 coding sequence is TGCAGCGTCCCCCTTGGAGTCAGGGAAACGACAGATACGCAGTATTTT. Amino acid sequence: CSVPLGVRETTDTQYF.

This sequence joins TRBV6-6 and TRBJ1-2; the D is unclear. This CDR3 is 16 amino acids long. Trimming took off 0 bases at V and 6 bases at J, with 17 bases between the two ends. CDR1 is MNHNY, CDR2 SVGAGI, per germline (reference sequence). This CDR3 is CASSYSSRQVAHGYTF. The CDR3 nucleotides are TGTGCCAGCAGTTACTCGTCCCGGCAGGTCGCGCATGGCTACACCTTC.

This clone has only one observation. The CDR3 coding sequence is TGTGCCAGCAGCTTGGTGCCAAATTCCTACGAGCAGTACTTC. This sequence encodes CASSLVPNSYEQYF. This chain uses TRBV5-5 with TRBJ2-7; no definite D call. The CDR3 has 14 amino acids. Trimming took off 0 bases at V and 1 base at J, with 8 bases between the two ends. Germline loops: CDR1 SGHKS, CDR2 YYEKEE (reference sequence). Supplemented by reference TRBV5-5 and TRBJ2-7, the full variable domain reads DAGVTQSPTHLIKTRGQQVTLRCSPISGHKSVSWYQQVLGQGPQFIFQYYEKEERGRGNFPDRFSARQFPNYSSELNVNALLLGDSALYLCASSLVPNSYEQYFGPGTRLTVT.

This chain links TRBV19 with TRBJ1-2; possibly TRBD1 for D (6 bases). CDR1 and CDR2 from the germline V gene are LNHDA and SQIVND (reference sequence). Trimming cost V 7 bases and J 5 bases, with 17 bases left between them. There are 14 residues in the CDR3. CDR3 DNA sequence: TGTGCCAGTACCCTGGCGGGGGGCGCTTATGGCTACACCTTC. Protein: CASTLAGGAYGYTF.

This chain links TRBV10-1 with TRBJ1-1, with D possibly matching TRBD1 (5 bases). There are 14 residues in the CDR3. Germline-derived CDR1 and CDR2 are WNHNN and SYGVQD (reference sequence). V was shortened by 5 bases and J by 6 bases, with 16 bases between the two germline ends. Here the CDR3 reads CASSRDSSDPEAFF. CDR3 sequence (DNA): TGCGCCAGCAGTCGGGACTCCAGCGACCCTGAAGCTTTCTTT.

The chain joins TRBV6-1 to TRBJ2-7, with D possibly being TRBD1 (5 bases). In germline, CDR1 is MNHNS, CDR2 SASEGT. Trimming stripped 3 bases from V and 6 bases from J, with 12 bases between. The CDR3 covers 13 residues. The CDR3 bases are TGTGCCAGCAGTGAGCAGGGTGTTCGCGAGCAGTACTTC. Translating gives CASSEQGVREQYF.

This clone was seen a handful of times. The chain combines TRBV19 with TRBJ1-5; D is unresolved. The V gene lost 7 bases and the J gene lost 8 bases, with 21 bases spanning the gap. Germline CDR1 is LNHDA and CDR2 is SQIVND (reference sequence). The CDR3 covers 15 residues. This CDR3 reads CASTAFGQVAKPQHF. The CDR3 DNA sequence: TGTGCCAGTACCGCGTTTGGGCAGGTCGCGAAGCCCCAGCATTTT.

This chain links TRBV6-5 with TRBJ2-7; 10 bases map to TRBD2. The V gene end was trimmed by 6 bases and the J gene end by 4 bases; junction bases not matched to a gene: 6. Germline CDR1 and CDR2: MNHEY and SVGAGI. The CDR3 consists of 14 residues. CDR3 loop: CASRLTSGKYEQYF. The DNA of the CDR3 is TGTGCCAGCAGACTAACTAGCGGGAAGTACGAGCAGTACTTC.

This clone was observed once. The rearrangement joins TRBV28 to TRBJ2-4; no reliable D call. CDR1 and CDR2 from the germline V gene are MDHEN and SYDVKM. This CDR3 comprises 17 residues. Trimming stripped 3 bases from V and 1 base from J, with 16 bases between. CDR3 bases: TGTGCCAGCAGTTTTAAGTATGGATCCGCGGCCAAAAACATTCAGTACTTC. Translated: CASSFKYGSAAKNIQYF.

The V and J genes are TRBV27 and TRBJ2-1, with TRBD2 as a possible D gene (6 bases). V was cut by 8 bases and J by 2 bases, with 16 bases left in between. From germline, CDR1 is MNHEY and CDR2 SMNVEV (reference sequence). The length of the CDR3 is 15 residues. CDR3 sequence reads: CASASLARTYNEQFF. The CDR3 coding sequence is TGTGCCAGCGCGAGTCTAGCGAGGACCTACAATGAGCAGTTCTTC.

The chain links TRBV9 to TRBJ1-1, with 7 bases aligning to TRBD1. The germline gives CDR1 SGDLS, CDR2 YYNGEE. V lost 0 bases, J lost 4 bases, and 3 bases stayed unmatched. CDR3 length equals 14 residues. CDR3 DNA: TGTGCCAGCAGCGTAGAGGGGGCGACCACTGAAGCTTTCTTT. It specifies CASSVEGATTEAFF.

This chain connects TRBV19 to TRBJ2-7; TRBD1 matches at 7 bases. The length of the CDR3 is 14 residues. Unmatched junction bases numbered 5, after V lost 4 bases and J lost 2 bases. Germline CDR1 reads LNHDA; CDR2 reads SQIVND (reference sequence). CDR3 amino acids: CASSNRDRTYEQYF. The DNA of the CDR3 is TGTGCCAGTAGTAACCGGGACAGAACCTACGAGCAGTACTTC.

This clone was observed a few times. CDR3 loop: CASSLDAPDRANYGYTF. CDR3 sequence (DNA): TGTGCCAGCAGCTTAGATGCCCCGGACAGAGCTAACTATGGCTACACCTTC. This chain connects TRBV11-2 to TRBJ1-2; tentatively, D is TRBD1 (6 bases). V was trimmed by 0 bases and J by 0 bases, leaving 14 bases between them. The germline gives CDR1 SGHAT, CDR2 FQNNGV. The length of the CDR3 is 17 residues.

This clone was seen only a few times. V and J are TRBV4-1 and TRBJ2-2; D is unclear. CDR3 size: 15 residues. The germline V gene has CDR1 MGHRA and CDR2 YSYEKL. Between the trimmed V and J ends, which lost 1 base and 3 bases, there was a span of 9 bases. The CDR3 is CASSQVGLYTGELFF. The DNA for the CDR3 is TGCGCCAGCAGCCAAGTAGGCTTATACACCGGGGAGCTGTTTTTT.

The chain combines TRBV27 with TRBJ2-1, with D perhaps given as TRBD1 or TRBD2 (5 bases each). V gave up 1 base and J gave up 7 bases, with 11 bases separating them. Germline V gene sequence: CDR1 MNHEY, CDR2 SMNVEV (reference sequence). The CDR3 has 14 amino acids. The DNA of the CDR3 is TGTGCCAGCAGTTTATTCTTTGGGGGTAATGAGCAGTTCTTC. Amino acid sequence: CASSLFFGGNEQFF.

The V gene is TRBV19, the J gene TRBJ1-2; a weak D match, TRBD1 (5 bases). V was clipped by 5 bases and J by 4 bases, with 11 bases between them. The CDR3 covers 13 residues. CDR1 is LNHDA and CDR2 is SQIVND in the germline V gene (reference sequence). CDR3 loop: CASSEQVLYGYTF. CDR3 nucleotide sequence: TGTGCCAGTAGTGAACAGGTTCTCTATGGCTACACCTTC.

The rearrangement links TRBV7-9 to TRBJ1-1, with TRBD1 matching over 8 bases. CDR3 length equals 13 residues. V gave up 5 bases and J gave up 5 bases; unmatched junction bases: 4. Germline assignment: CDR1 SEHNR and CDR2 FQNEAQ (reference sequence). For the CDR3, the DNA is TGTGCCAGCAGCCGGACAGGGTTGACTGAAGCTTTCTTT. Translated, it gives CASSRTGLTEAFF.

The V call is TRBV7-3, the J call TRBJ2-1; either TRBD1 or TRBD2 may fit D (5 bases each). The CDR3 extends over 15 amino acids. V lost 5 bases to trimming and J lost 4 bases, with 15 bases between them. Per the germline V gene, CDR1 is SGHTA and CDR2 is FQGTGA. CDR3 amino acids: CASSQGREPYNEQFF. In DNA, the CDR3 is TGTGCCAGCAGCCAGGGACGGGAACCGTACAATGAGCAGTTCTTC.

The chain links TRBV6-5 to TRBJ2-2; D may be TRBD2 (6 bases). Germline CDR1 is MNHEY and CDR2 is SVGAGI. Deletions cut 5 bases from V and 3 bases from J, with 13 bases between. The CDR3 contains 15 residues. The CDR3 nucleotides read TGTGCCAGCAGTCCCCGGGACTCCTACACCGGGGAGCTGTTTTTT. It is translated as CASSPRDSYTGELFF.

The chain has TRBV5-1 and TRBJ1-1; 7 nucleotides align to TRBD1. V lost 4 bases, J lost 0 bases, and 6 bases stayed unmatched. Germline V gives CDR1 SGHRS, CDR2 YFSETQ. The CDR3 covers 15 residues. CDR3 in DNA: TGCGCCAGCAGCCAGACCGGGACAGTGAACACTGAAGCTTTCTTT. Encoded protein: CASSQTGTVNTEAFF.

The chain combines TRBV9 with TRBJ1-2, with D hard to call. The V gene lost 0 bases and the J gene lost 2 bases, with 5 bases spanning the gap. CDR1 and CDR2 from the germline V gene are SGDLS and YYNGEE. The CDR3 loop spans 13 amino acids. The CDR3 coding sequence is TGTGCCAGCAGCGTAGGAGTCAACTATGGCTACACCTTC. Translation: CASSVGVNYGYTF.

The rearrangement joins TRBV10-3 to TRBJ2-5, with 8 bases matching TRBD2. V shed 6 bases, J shed 1 base, and the junction held 10 bases outside the gene matches. CDR3 length: 16 amino acids. Germline lookup yields CDR1 ENHRY and CDR2 SYGVKD. CDR3 DNA: TGTGCCATCAGCACCCGGGGGGGCGGACCCCAAGAGACCCAGTACTTC. Translated: CAISTRGGGPQETQYF.

This clone has only a few counts. This chain connects TRBV7-3 to TRBJ1-3; D gene ambiguous. Germline loops: CDR1 SGHTA, CDR2 FQGTGA. CDR3 size: 14 residues. Trimming took 5 bases from V and 0 from J, leaving 8 bases between them. CDR3 sequence reads: CASSDASSGNTIYF. The CDR3 DNA reads TGTGCCAGCAGCGACGCCAGCTCTGGAAACACCATATATTTT.

The chain uses TRBV28 and TRBJ1-5, with no clear D. CDR1 and CDR2 (germline): MDHEN, SYDVKM. Trimming shortened V by 2 bases and J by 4 bases, and 3 bases separated the two germline ends. This CDR3 is built from 12 residues. CDR3 protein: CASSLNNQPQHF. CDR3 DNA sequence: TGTGCCAGCAGTTTAAATAATCAGCCCCAGCATTTT.

This clone was seen only once. The chain recombines TRBV15 with TRBJ1-2; D call uncertain. V was cut by 5 bases and J by 5 bases, with 21 bases left in between. The CDR3 is made up of 16 amino acids. Per germline, CDR1 LNHNV and CDR2 YYDKDF (reference sequence). The CDR3 DNA is TGTGCCACCAGCTCACTACGGACCCCCACAGAATATGGCTACACCTTC. Encoded protein: CATSSLRTPTEYGYTF.

The chain has TRBV9 and TRBJ1-4; D remains ambiguous. The CDR3 totals 16 residues. Trimming cost V 0 bases and J 0 bases, with 9 bases left between them. Germline CDR1 SGDLS, CDR2 YYNGEE. CDR3 in DNA: TGTGCCAGCAGCGTAGGGTGGGGTGCAACTAATGAAAAACTGTTTTTT. This gives the protein CASSVGWGATNEKLFF.